This section outlines one T cell receptor (beta chain) sequence together with its context. This CDR3 is 15 amino acids long. Germline CDR1 MNHEY, CDR2 SMNVEV (reference sequence). The J segment lost 4 bases and the V segment lost 5 bases, leaving 7 bases of the junction unmatched. The sample is drawn from a study of CD8 T cells in Susac syndrome. Random-hexamer reverse transcription was applied to 0.5 to 1 ug RNA. TCRdb analysed the immunoSEQ multiplex PCR reads with MiXCR anew, one entry per CDR3 protein. The sample records 150,000 to 160,000 distinct CDR3 sequences, less than 97% being singletons. Negative isolation yielded CD8+ and CD4+ T cells; FACS enriched TEMRA cells.

The specimen was CD8+ T cells from PBMCs. The sequence derives from a human donor with multiple sclerosis. This chain links TRBV27 with TRBJ1-2, with 10 bases matching TRBD1. The CDR3 DNA sequence: TGTGCCAGCAGTACTGGGACAGGGGTGGTCTATGGCTACACCTTC. It translates to CASSTGTGVVYGYTF.